The text below deals with one T cell receptor (beta chain). Its antigen is currently unknown. These data belong to a study of identifying expanded T cells in peripheral blood. CDR1 and CDR2 (germline): LNHDA, SQIVND (reference sequence). CDR3 size: 10 residues. V was pared by 8 bases and J by 5 bases, with 6 bases between. Study results and limitations: Over about two and four weeks, about 15 and 19 clones changed, versus around 1.1 between replicates.

Assay: immunoSEQ multiplex PCR; the TCRdb copy retains only in-frame clones and omits some. The sample gives 75,000 to 90,000 clones, around four fifths of which show up once; 15% to 20% is in the top ten. No infections or other immune events were documented during collection. The sample taken for sequencing was blood. The V and J genes are TRBV19 and TRBJ2-5; D is possibly TRBD2 (6 bases). The clonotype originates from a person aged 18 to 75 in good health. The CDR3 DNA follows: TGTGCCAGTGGGGGGGAGACCCAGTACTTC. Its translation: CASGGETQYF.